The 20 T cell receptor beta chains listed next were all sequenced from one sample in a study of T cell responses to AZD1222 COVID-19 vaccine (TCRdb year 2021). The method behind the library was the immunoSEQ multiplex PCR assay. In its TCRdb copy, this immuneACCESS table keeps in-frame sequences only and misses some clones. Where compared with another copy, unresolved V genes explain less than half of these, and the others have no known cause. Counted in this sample were roughly 80,000 clones; 85% to 95% of them appeared once. The top ten clones comprise more than 7.5% of the sample. Reading the label with the study, this specimen's time point is: about 28 days (+/-7) after the second vaccine dose. Material: peripheral blood, obtained 28 days after the second AZD1222 dose. All receptors come from an adult who received the AZD1222 COVID-19 vaccine.

The rearrangement uses TRBV14 and TRBJ2-5, with TRBD2 matching over 13 bases. The CDR3 sequence is 21 residues long. Per germline, CDR1 SGHDN and CDR2 FVKESK. Trimming removed 0 bases from V and 0 bases from J; junction bases left unmatched: 13. The CDR3 spells CASSQEGWGLAGYNHQETQYF. For the CDR3, the DNA is TGTGCCAGCAGCCAAGAAGGTTGGGGACTAGCGGGATACAATCACCAAGAGACCCAGTACTTC.

The CDR3 DNA reads TGTGCCAGCCATTCACAGGGGACCGGGGAGCTGTTTTTT. Amino acids: CASHSQGTGELFF. The chain combines TRBV3-1 (or the pseudogene TRBV3-2) with TRBJ2-2; 7 bases are a match to TRBD1. V gave up 8 bases and J gave up 5 bases; unmatched junction bases: 5. Germline CDR1 LGHDT, CDR2 YNNKEL (reference sequence). The CDR3 length is 13 residues.

The rearrangement uses TRBV3-1 (or the pseudogene TRBV3-2) and TRBJ2-7; 8 bases agree with TRBD2. The V gene end was trimmed by 3 bases and the J gene end by 2 bases; junction bases not matched to a gene: 6. Per germline, CDR1 LGHDT and CDR2 YNNKEL (reference sequence). The CDR3 has 15 amino acids. The CDR3 region has the DNA TGTGCCAGCAGCCACCCGTCGGGGGGGACCTACGAGCAGTACTTC. Amino acids: CASSHPSGGTYEQYF.

The V and J genes are TRBV4-3 and TRBJ1-1, with 7 bases that match TRBD1. V trimming: 2 bases; J trimming: 1 base; junction bases outside the gene matches: 4. CDR1 and CDR2 (germline): LGHNA, YSLEER. There are 15 residues in the CDR3. CDR3 in DNA: TGCGCCAGCAGCCAACCGGGACAGAGGAACACTGAAGCTTTCTTT. It specifies CASSQPGQRNTEAFF.

The chain carries TRBV2 and TRBJ1-6; 10 bases match TRBD1. V gave up 5 bases and J gave up 7 bases; unmatched junction bases: 8. CDR3 length equals 16 residues. Germline CDR1 is SNHLY and CDR2 is FYNNEI. CDR3 residues: CASSRDRGLKNSPLHF. The CDR3 nucleotides are TGTGCCAGCAGTCGGGACAGGGGTTTGAAGAATTCACCCCTCCACTTT.

This sequence joins TRBV6-5 and TRBJ2-5; 7 bases match TRBD2. The junction had 4 bases not matched to a gene; V was cut back by 7 bases and J by 5 bases. This CDR3 region has 12 residues. CDR1 and CDR2 (germline): MNHEY, SVGAGI. CDR3 residues: CASTREGETQYF. In nucleotides, the CDR3 is TGTGCCAGCACCAGGGAGGGGGAGACCCAGTACTTC.

The genes are TRBV6-5 and TRBJ2-1, with 8 bases lining up with TRBD2. Germline V gives CDR1 MNHEY, CDR2 SVGAGI. The CDR3 has 12 amino acids. With 7 bases clipped from V and 13 bases from J, the junction kept 9 bases outside the gene matches. This chain's CDR3 is CASTIPGGTQFF. CDR3 nucleotides: TGTGCCAGCACCATACCGGGGGGGACCCAGTTCTTC.

V gene TRBV24-1 combines with J gene TRBJ2-6; D is uncertain. V was trimmed by 6 bases and J by 2 bases, leaving 10 bases between them. CDR1 and CDR2 from the germline V gene are KGHDR and SFDVKD. The CDR3 extends over 15 amino acids. CDR3 sequence: CATSFAGAGANVLTF. The CDR3 DNA reads TGTGCCACCAGTTTCGCTGGGGCTGGGGCCAACGTCCTGACTTTC.

This clone was detected once. This chain links TRBV29-1 with TRBJ2-1, with 8 bases identical to TRBD2. Per germline, CDR1 SQVTM and CDR2 ANQGSEA. The CDR3 has 12 amino acids. Germline trimming cut 7 bases from V and 9 bases from J; bases unmatched to any gene: 8. The chain's CDR3 is CSASGSSGEQFF. DNA for the CDR3: TGCAGCGCCAGCGGGAGTTCAGGTGAGCAGTTCTTC.

This chain uses TRBV6-2 or TRBV6-3 with TRBJ2-1, with TRBD1 matching over 9 bases. Trimming cost V 6 bases and J 4 bases; bases outside gene matches: 19. CDR1 is MNHEY, CDR2 SVGEGT, per germline. The CDR3 covers 19 residues. In nucleotides, the CDR3 is TGTGCCAGCAGCCCGGGACAGGGAAGGGCTAGCGGACTTTACAATGAGCAGTTCTTC. It is translated as CASSPGQGRASGLYNEQFF.

V and J are TRBV6-5 and TRBJ2-2; the D is unclear. This CDR3 comprises 15 residues. Germline assignment: CDR1 MNHEY and CDR2 SVGAGI. With 7 bases removed from V and 0 bases from J, the gap between germline ends came to 12 bases. The CDR3 loop is CASTQAPANTGELFF. DNA for the CDR3: TGTGCCAGCACCCAGGCCCCGGCGAACACCGGGGAGCTGTTTTTT.

Written as DNA, the CDR3 is TGTGCCAGCAGTGGAGGGTTTGGAAATTGGACTGGAAACACCATATATTTT. It translates to CASSGGFGNWTGNTIYF. This chain uses TRBV6-1 with TRBJ1-3; no firm D call. Looked up from germline, CDR1 is MNHNS and CDR2 is SASEGT. This CDR3 comprises 17 residues. V lost 4 bases, J lost 2 bases, and 18 bases lay in between.

This clone appeared a single time. This rearrangement joins TRBV10-1 to TRBJ2-7; 10 bases map to TRBD2. This CDR3 spans 15 amino acids. Germline V gives CDR1 WNHNN, CDR2 SYGVQD (reference sequence). The J segment lost 3 bases and the V segment lost 2 bases, leaving 4 bases of the junction unmatched. The DNA of the CDR3 is TGCGCCAGCAGTGAGGGGCTAGCGGGAGTCTACGAGCAGTACTTC. This codes for CASSEGLAGVYEQYF.

The V and J genes are TRBV12-2 and TRBJ2-1; TRBD2 is the table's D call, not checked against the DNA. TRBV12-2 is a documented pseudogene. The CDR3 runs to 16 residues. CDR3 sequence reads: CASRLGLAGEPHEQFF. The CDR3 DNA follows: TGTGCAAGTCGCTTGGGACTAGCGGGAGAGCCCCATGAGCAGTTCTTC.

The chain carries TRBV5-4 and TRBJ1-4, with D possibly being TRBD1 (5 bases). Per the germline V gene, CDR1 is SGHNT and CDR2 is YYREEE (reference sequence). Trimming left V 4 bases short and J 3 bases short, with 10 bases between. CDR3 length equals 14 residues. The CDR3 DNA sequence: TGTGCCAGCAGCCCGACAGAAGCTAATGAAAAACTGTTTTTT. This gives the protein CASSPTEANEKLFF.

J is TRBJ1-6 and V is TRBV9; tentative D call: TRBD1 (6 bases). Germline loops: CDR1 SGDLS, CDR2 YYNGEE. This CDR3 contains 15 residues. Between the trimmed V and J ends, which lost 0 bases and 14 bases, there was a span of 18 bases. The CDR3: CASSVGTAGARALHF. The CDR3 region has the DNA TGTGCCAGCAGCGTAGGGACCGCAGGGGCTAGAGCCCTCCACTTT. The full variable domain, with the rest looked up from reference TRBV9 and TRBJ1-6, is DSGVTQTPKHLITATGQRVTLRCSPRSGDLSVYWYQQSLDQGLQFLIQYYNGEERAKGNILERFSAQQFPDLHSELNLSSLELGDSALYFCASSVGTAGARALHFGNGTRLTVT.

V gene TRBV27 combines with J gene TRBJ1-6; TRBD1 matches at 7 bases. V dropped 7 bases and J dropped 8; count of bases not matched to a gene: 14. Looked up from germline, CDR1 is MNHEY and CDR2 is SMNVEV (reference sequence). The CDR3 extends over 16 amino acids. CDR3 in DNA: TGTGCCAGCACCTTCCTACGAGACAGGGTAGATTCACCCCTCCACTTT. This sequence encodes CASTFLRDRVDSPLHF.

The J gene is TRBJ2-7, the V gene TRBV27, with 7 bases that match TRBD2. The germline gives CDR1 MNHEY, CDR2 SMNVEV (reference sequence). The CDR3 runs 14 residues. J was trimmed by 7 bases and V by 5 bases; bases with no gene match: 11. CDR3 sequence (DNA): TGTGCCAGCAGTCCCTCCCGGGGAGGGTATGAGCAGTACTTC. Encoded protein: CASSPSRGGYEQYF.

This chain uses TRBV3-1 (or the pseudogene TRBV3-2) with TRBJ2-3, with D tentatively TRBD2 (6 bases). The germline V and J ends were trimmed by 3 bases and 3 bases, with 13 bases remaining between them. CDR3 size: 15 residues. Germline V gene data show CDR1 as LGHDT and CDR2 as YNNKEL (reference sequence). CDR3 amino acids: CASSQGGILTDTQYF. In DNA form, the CDR3 reads TGTGCCAGCAGCCAGGGCGGGATACTAACAGATACGCAGTATTTT.

The chain is built from TRBV25-1 and TRBJ2-1, with D hard to call. V lost 2 bases to trimming and J lost 5 bases, with 4 bases between them. The CDR3 is made up of 12 amino acids. Germline V gene sequence: CDR1 MGHDK, CDR2 SYGVNS. DNA of the CDR3: TGTGCCAGCAGTGAACAGCACAATGAGCAGTTCTTC. Encoded protein: CASSEQHNEQFF.